The clone carrying this TCR beta chain turned up a few times. Antigen unknown. The CDR3 has 19 residues. Germline V CDR1 and CDR2: SGDLS, YYNGEE. V lost 4 bases and J 0 bases, leaving 24 bases between the germline ends. Blood was collected once per donor into heparin, averaging around 0.11 L. All of the isolated RNA was reverse transcribed, so expressed TCRB transcripts were sequenced. TCRdb keeps only in-frame clones here, not all; method: immunoSEQ multiplex PCR. The sample records hundreds of thousands of clones, 10% to 15% being singletons. This specimen belongs to a study of beta chain features in type 1 diabetes. Study-wide results and limits: In every one of the four CD4+ subsets, TCRB CDR3s were moderately but significantly shorter in Type 1 diabetes patients.

This rearrangement joins TRBV9 to TRBJ2-3, with D tentatively TRBD2 (5 bases). The sequencing sample was made of naive CD4+ T cells from blood. The TCR comes from a young man in good health. The CDR3 loop is CASSTPQEAAWTSTDTQYF. The CDR3 DNA sequence: TGTGCCAGCAGCACCCCCCAGGAAGCTGCTTGGACTAGCACAGATACGCAGTATTTT.